This is a list of T cell receptor beta chains from one sample in a study of beta chain features in type 1 diabetes. Assay used: immunoSEQ multiplex PCR; TCRdb lists only in-frame clones, some missing. This sample yields about 340,000 clones, of which about a tenth are seen a single time; roughly 0.99% belongs to the top ten. Material: central memory CD4+ T cells from blood. These receptors were obtained from a man aged 25 to 45 with type 1 diabetes. Each CDR3 is given with its conserved first and last residue. The D gene is left open where the match is weak. Clone size, where shown, is once, few, many, or a class for clones that have expanded.

d_gene	v_gene	j_gene	abundance	CDR3aa	CDR3nt
-	TRBV5-1	TRBJ2-5	-	CASSFGQPQETQYF	TGCGCCAGCAGCTTTGGACAGCCCCAAGAGACCCAGTACTTC
-	TRBV28	TRBJ2-7	few	CASRLSGVNYEQYF	TGTGCCAGCCGCCTTTCCGGGGTCAACTACGAGCAGTACTTC
TRBD1	TRBV11-2	TRBJ1-2	few	CASKPGQGAYGYTF	TGTGCCAGCAAACCGGGACAGGGGGCATATGGCTACACCTTC
TRBD1	TRBV7-2	TRBJ2-2	-	CASSPQGGAGELFF	TGTGCCAGCAGCCCACAGGGGGGCGCCGGGGAGCTGTTTTTT
-	TRBV7-2	TRBJ2-7	few	CASSFYTPAGTEQYF	TGTGCCAGCAGCTTCTATACCCCGGCAGGGACGGAGCAGTACTTC
-	TRBV30	TRBJ2-1	-	CAWSVLSGYNEQFF	TGTGCCTGGAGTGTATTGTCGGGGTACAATGAGCAGTTCTTC
TRBD1	TRBV7-2	TRBJ1-5	-	CASSGQVGQPQHF	TGTGCCAGCAGCGGACAGGTTGGCCAGCCCCAGCATTTT
-	TRBV5-1	TRBJ2-1	-	CASSLADSEYNEQFF	TGCGCCAGCAGCTTGGCGGACAGCGAATACAATGAGCAGTTCTTC
-	TRBV19	TRBJ2-5	-	CASSPLSRGAAETQYF	TGTGCCAGTAGTCCTCTGAGCAGGGGGGCCGCGGAGACCCAGTACTTC
-	TRBV5-1	TRBJ2-1	-	CASSWTGDSYNEQFF	TGCGCCAGCAGCTGGACGGGGGACTCCTACAATGAGCAGTTCTTC
-	TRBV10-3	TRBJ1-2	few	CAISANTAGSYGYTF	TGTGCCATCAGTGCCAACACGGCCGGAAGCTATGGCTACACCTTC
-	TRBV5-1	TRBJ2-2	many	CASSLQGATGELFF	TGCGCCAGCAGCTTGCAGGGTGCCACCGGGGAGCTGTTTTTT
-	TRBV28	TRBJ1-2	few	CASSSPSGNYGYTF	TGTGCCAGCAGTTCCCCGAGCGGTAACTATGGCTACACCTTC
TRBD1	TRBV19	TRBJ2-2	few	CASSTSWTGRSTGELFF	TGTGCCAGTAGTACTAGTTGGACAGGGAGGTCGACCGGGGAGCTGTTTTTT
-	TRBV19	TRBJ2-6	-	CASKPAQLTSGANVLTF	TGTGCCAGCAAGCCCGCACAGTTAACCTCTGGGGCCAACGTCCTGACTTTC
-	TRBV7-9	TRBJ1-5	-	CASSLAWSGGLSNQPQHF	TGTGCCAGCAGCTTAGCTTGGTCGGGGGGGCTCAGCAATCAGCCCCAGCATTTT
-	TRBV28	TRBJ1-2	few	CASTLRGNGYTF	TGTGCCAGCACCCTCCGGGGAAATGGCTACACCTTC
-	TRBV30	TRBJ1-6	few	CAWSVSVNSPLHF	TGTGCCTGGAGTGTATCAGTGAATTCACCCCTCCACTTT
-	TRBV7-2	TRBJ2-1	many	CASSFNTGKYNEQFF	TGTGCCAGCAGCTTCAACACGGGGAAATACAATGAGCAGTTCTTC
-	TRBV7-2	TRBJ2-5	few	CASSLGHQETQYF	TGTGCCAGCAGCCTCGGTCACCAAGAGACCCAGTACTTC
-	TRBV20-1	TRBJ2-7	-	CSAREAYEQYF	TGCAGTGCTAGAGAAGCGTACGAGCAGTACTTC
-	TRBV29-1	TRBJ2-7	few	CSVEDSGGSYEQYF	TGCAGCGTTGAAGATTCAGGAGGATCCTACGAGCAGTACTTC
-	TRBV27	TRBJ2-7	few	CASSLEGPGKQYF	TGTGCCAGCAGTTTAGAGGGGCCAGGCAAGCAGTACTTC
-	TRBV14	TRBJ1-1	many	CASSHPAQVSGTEAFF	TGTGCCAGCAGCCATCCAGCGCAGGTGTCAGGCACTGAAGCTTTCTTT
-	TRBV2	TRBJ1-2	many	CASSEDYGYTF	TGTGCCAGCAGTGAAGACTATGGCTACACCTTC
TRBD1	TRBV7-9	TRBJ2-2	many	CANRDRDLGELFF	TGTGCCAACCGGGACAGGGACCTGGGGGAGCTGTTTTTT
-	TRBV18	TRBJ2-1	-	CASSPPGGSSYNEQFF	TGTGCCAGCTCACCACCCGGGGGAAGCTCCTACAATGAGCAGTTCTTC
TRBD1	TRBV10-1	TRBJ2-7	-	CASSPTGVEQYF	TGCGCCAGCAGCCCGACAGGGGTCGAGCAGTACTTC
-	TRBV9	TRBJ1-6	few	CASGRGSGRVNSPLHF	TGTGCCAGCGGGCGTGGGTCGGGGAGGGTAAATTCACCCCTCCACTTT
TRBD2	TRBV5-6	TRBJ2-5	-	CASSLELAGILETQYF	TGTGCCAGCAGCTTGGAGCTAGCGGGGATTCTGGAGACCCAGTACTTC
-	TRBV2	TRBJ1-6	-	CASMESSYNSPLHF	TGTGCCAGCATGGAGAGCTCCTATAATTCACCCCTCCACTTT
TRBD1	TRBV29-1	TRBJ1-2	-	CSVEGGTESNYGYTF	TGCAGCGTTGAAGGGGGGACAGAATCTAACTATGGCTACACCTTC
-	TRBV4-1	TRBJ2-5	few	CASSPGGQNQETQYF	TGCGCCAGCAGCCCGGGGGGACAGAACCAAGAGACCCAGTACTTC
-	TRBV7-9	TRBJ2-1	few	CASSLVRARNEQFF	TGTGCCAGCAGCTTAGTGAGGGCGCGGAATGAGCAGTTCTTC
TRBD1	TRBV29-1	TRBJ2-2	-	CSVGGGADTGELFF	TGCAGCGTTGGAGGGGGCGCAGACACCGGGGAGCTGTTTTTT
-	TRBV11-2	TRBJ2-1	few	CASTSGAGIYNEQFF	TGTGCCAGCACTTCGGGTGCAGGGATCTACAATGAGCAGTTCTTC
-	TRBV7-9	TRBJ2-7	-	CASGVASYEQYF	TGTGCCAGCGGCGTGGCCTCCTACGAGCAGTACTTC
TRBD2	TRBV6-6	TRBJ2-1	few	CASSPRGGPSNEQFF	TGTGCCAGCAGCCCCCGCGGGGGGCCGTCCAATGAGCAGTTCTTC
TRBD1	TRBV6-6	TRBJ2-7	few	CASSYSLRGLYEQYF	TGTGCCAGCAGTTACTCCCTAAGGGGGCTTTACGAGCAGTACTTC
TRBD2	TRBV2	TRBJ2-3	few	CASSETGGTQYF	TGTGCCAGCAGTGAAACGGGGGGTACGCAGTATTTT
TRBD1	TRBV7-9	TRBJ2-7	few	CASSFLAGTGSYEQYF	TGTGCCAGCAGCTTTCTGGCCGGGACAGGGTCCTACGAGCAGTACTTC
-	TRBV7-2	TRBJ1-6	many	CASSLGRQGEGSPLHF	TGTGCCAGCAGCTTAGGGAGGCAGGGTGAAGGATCACCCCTCCACTTT
-	TRBV6-6	TRBJ1-1	-	CASSYEHKNTEAFF	TGTGCCAGCAGTTACGAACACAAAAACACTGAAGCTTTCTTT
-	TRBV28	TRBJ1-1	few	CASSLSEGTEAFF	TGTGCCAGCAGTTTGAGTGAGGGCACTGAAGCTTTCTTT
-	TRBV28	TRBJ2-5	few	CASSFHGLQETQYF	TGTGCCAGCAGTTTCCACGGACTCCAAGAGACCCAGTACTTC
-	TRBV5-6	TRBJ1-4	-	CASSPRGFDEKLFF	TGTGCCAGCAGCCCCAGGGGCTTCGATGAAAAACTGTTTTTT
-	TRBV2	TRBJ2-1	-	CASSIEGNEQFF	TGTGCCAGCAGTATCGAGGGGAATGAGCAGTTCTTC
TRBD1	TRBV30	TRBJ1-5	-	CAWSRTGNNQPQHF	TGTGCCTGGAGCAGGACAGGGAACAATCAGCCCCAGCATTTT
-	TRBV19	TRBJ2-2	-	CASSINDANTGELFF	TGTGCCAGTAGTATCAATGACGCGAACACCGGGGAGCTGTTTTTT
-	TRBV27	TRBJ1-5	few	CASSPQPGAVNQPQHF	TGTGCCAGCAGTCCTCAGCCAGGGGCGGTCAATCAGCCCCAGCATTTT
-	TRBV30	TRBJ2-7	few	CAWSVRFGEQYF	TGTGCCTGGAGTGTAAGGTTTGGTGAGCAGTACTTC
-	TRBV5-4	TRBJ2-7	few	CASSSPEEGAGEQYF	TGTGCCAGCAGCTCGCCCGAGGAGGGGGCGGGCGAGCAGTACTTC
-	TRBV30	TRBJ1-6	-	CAYGQSSYNSPLHF	TGTGCCTACGGACAGAGCTCCTATAATTCACCCCTCCACTTT